This record looks at one TCR beta chain sequence and its context. This CDR3 is built from 15 residues. The trim removed 4 bases at V and 2 bases at J, leaving 4 bases unmatched. From germline, CDR1 is SGHNT and CDR2 YENEEA. This sample stems from a study of blood T cell repertoires in COVID-19. Libraries were prepared by immunoSEQ multiplex PCR; TCRdb keeps only in-frame clonotypes and omits some of them. The sample has 180,000 or so clones; approximately 85% are singletons. This TCR came from a woman of 80 years or more with acute or convalescent COVID-19. The source material was peripheral blood. The chain uses TRBV11-3 and TRBJ2-7; 11 nucleotides agree with TRBD2. The chain's CDR3 is CASSSGLAGTYEQYF. In DNA, the CDR3 is TGTGCCAGCAGCTCCGGACTAGCGGGTACCTACGAGCAGTACTTC.